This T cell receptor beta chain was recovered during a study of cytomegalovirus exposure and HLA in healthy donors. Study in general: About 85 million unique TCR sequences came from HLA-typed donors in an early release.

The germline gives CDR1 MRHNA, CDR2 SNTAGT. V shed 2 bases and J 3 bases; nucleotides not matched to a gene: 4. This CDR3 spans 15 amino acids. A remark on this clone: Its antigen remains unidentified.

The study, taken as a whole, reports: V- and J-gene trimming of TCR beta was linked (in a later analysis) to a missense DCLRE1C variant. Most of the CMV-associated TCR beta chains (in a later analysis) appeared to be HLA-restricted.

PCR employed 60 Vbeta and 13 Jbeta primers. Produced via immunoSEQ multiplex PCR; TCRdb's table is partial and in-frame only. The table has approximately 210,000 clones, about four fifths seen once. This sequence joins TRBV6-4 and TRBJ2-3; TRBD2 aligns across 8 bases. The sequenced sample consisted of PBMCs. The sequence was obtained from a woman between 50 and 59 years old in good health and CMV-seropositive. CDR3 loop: CASSDGRGATDTQYF. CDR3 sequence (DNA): TGTGCCAGCAGTGACGGGCGGGGGGCGACAGATACGCAGTATTTT.